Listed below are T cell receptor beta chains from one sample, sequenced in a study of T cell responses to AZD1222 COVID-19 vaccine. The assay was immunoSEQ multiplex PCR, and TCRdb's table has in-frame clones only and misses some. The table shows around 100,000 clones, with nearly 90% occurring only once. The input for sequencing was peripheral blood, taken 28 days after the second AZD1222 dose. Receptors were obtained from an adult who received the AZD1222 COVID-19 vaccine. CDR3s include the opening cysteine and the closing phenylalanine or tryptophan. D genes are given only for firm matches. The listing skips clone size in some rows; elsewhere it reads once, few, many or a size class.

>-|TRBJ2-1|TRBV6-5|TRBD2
CASQAGDRYNEQFF
TGTGCCAGTCAAGCGGGAGATCGCTACAATGAGCAGTTCTTC
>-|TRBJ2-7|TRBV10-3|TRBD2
CAISESRSGVHYEQYF
TGTGCCATCAGTGAGTCGCGTAGCGGGGTCCACTACGAGCAGTACTTC
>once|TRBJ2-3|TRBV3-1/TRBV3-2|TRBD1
CASSQGTEVNTDTQYF
TGTGCCAGCAGCCAGGGGACAGAGGTAAACACAGATACGCAGTATTTT
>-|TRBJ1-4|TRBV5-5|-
CASSPTGRGEKLFF
TGTGCCAGCAGCCCAACAGGGAGAGGCGAAAAACTGTTTTTT
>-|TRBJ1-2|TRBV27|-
CASSPQGVWIYGYTF
TGTGCCAGCAGTCCCCAGGGTGTGTGGATCTATGGCTACACCTTC
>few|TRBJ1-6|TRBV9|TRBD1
CASSVSPGQGSSPLHF
TGTGCCAGCAGCGTCTCACCGGGACAGGGAAGTTCACCCCTCCACTTT
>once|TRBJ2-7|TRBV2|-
CASSEGAAGTYEQYF
TGTGCCAGCAGTGAAGGGGCGGCAGGGACCTACGAGCAGTACTTC
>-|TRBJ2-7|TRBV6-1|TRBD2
CASSPGLAAYEQYF
TGTGCCAGCAGTCCGGGACTAGCGGCCTACGAGCAGTACTTC
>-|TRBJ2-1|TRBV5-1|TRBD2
CASRAGTSGSNEQFF
TGCGCCAGCAGGGCCGGGACTAGCGGGAGTAATGAGCAGTTCTTC
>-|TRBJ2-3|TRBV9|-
CASSVPLVPETDTQYF
TGTGCCAGCAGCGTACCTTTAGTTCCCGAAACAGATACGCAGTATTTT
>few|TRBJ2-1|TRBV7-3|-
CASSSLGPTQGEQFF
TGTGCCAGCAGCTCCCTCGGTCCCACCCAGGGTGAGCAGTTCTTC
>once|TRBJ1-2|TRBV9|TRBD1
CASSRDSRLSYGYTF
TGTGCCAGCTCCCGGGACAGCCGCCTTTCCTATGGCTACACCTTC
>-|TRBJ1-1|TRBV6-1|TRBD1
CASSESGGTEAFF
TGTGCCAGCAGTGAATCAGGGGGCACTGAAGCTTTCTTT
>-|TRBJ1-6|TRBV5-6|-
CASSLAPHAYNSPLHF
TGTGCCAGCAGCTTGGCTCCGCATGCCTATAATTCACCCCTCCACTTT
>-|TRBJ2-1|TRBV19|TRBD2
CASSTLKRGSYNEQFF
TGTGCCAGTAGTACCCTAAAGCGGGGCTCCTACAATGAGCAGTTCTTC
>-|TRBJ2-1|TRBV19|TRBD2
CASRIAGGLRNEQFF
TGTGCCAGTAGGATAGCGGGAGGGCTGCGGAATGAGCAGTTCTTC
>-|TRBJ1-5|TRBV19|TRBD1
CASSISSGGWGNQPQHF
TGTGCCAGTAGTATTTCGTCAGGGGGCTGGGGCAATCAGCCCCAGCATTTT
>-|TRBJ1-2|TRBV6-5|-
CASSMLAANYGYTF
TGTGCCAGCAGTATGCTGGCAGCGAACTATGGCTACACCTTC
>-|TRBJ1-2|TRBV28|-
CASSLLGNSGYTF
TGTGCCAGCAGTTTACTTGGGAATAGTGGCTACACCTTC
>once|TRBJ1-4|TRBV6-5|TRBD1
CASSYSRDRDEKLFF
TGTGCCAGCAGTTACTCGAGGGACAGGGACGAAAAACTGTTTTTT
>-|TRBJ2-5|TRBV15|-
CATSSSSFVGETQYF
TGTGCCACCAGCAGCTCCAGCTTCGTGGGAGAGACCCAGTACTTC
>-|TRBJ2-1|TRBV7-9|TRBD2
CASSLRTSVYNEQFF
TGTGCCAGCAGCTTGAGGACTAGCGTTTACAATGAGCAGTTCTTC
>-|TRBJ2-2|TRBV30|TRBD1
CAWRTGVNTGELFF
TGTGCCTGGCGGACAGGGGTCAACACCGGGGAGCTGTTTTTT
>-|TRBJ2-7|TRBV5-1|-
CASSLSGHYEQYF
TGCGCCAGCAGCTTATCAGGACACTACGAGCAGTACTTC
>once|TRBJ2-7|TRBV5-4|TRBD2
CASSPELAGAGYEQYF
TGTGCCAGCAGCCCCGAACTGGCGGGAGCCGGTTACGAGCAGTACTTC
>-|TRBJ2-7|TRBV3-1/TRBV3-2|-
CASSHDTRFSYEQYF
TGTGCCAGCAGCCACGACACAAGGTTTAGCTACGAGCAGTACTTC
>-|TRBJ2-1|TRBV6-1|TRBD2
CASSEGLADYNEQFF
TGTGCCAGCAGTGAGGGACTAGCGGACTACAATGAGCAGTTCTTC
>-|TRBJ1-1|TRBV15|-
CATSRASNTEAFF
TGTGCCACCAGCAGAGCTAGCAACACTGAAGCTTTCTTT
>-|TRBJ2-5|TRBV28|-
CASSLFGETQYF
TGTGCCAGCAGTTTATTTGGGGAGACCCAGTACTTC
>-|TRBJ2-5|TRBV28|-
CASSPVRGGGQETQYF
TGTGCCAGCAGCCCCGTTAGAGGGGGAGGCCAAGAGACCCAGTACTTC
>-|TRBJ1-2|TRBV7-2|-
CASRRGGAGDGYTF
TGTGCCAGCAGACGGGGTGGGGCTGGGGATGGCTACACCTTC
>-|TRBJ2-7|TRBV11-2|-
CASSIVPRGPGAYEQYF
TGTGCCAGCAGCATCGTACCCCGGGGCCCTGGCGCCTACGAGCAGTACTTC
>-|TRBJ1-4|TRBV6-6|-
CASSRKRGGEKLFF
TGTGCCAGCAGTAGAAAACGGGGCGGCGAAAAACTGTTTTTT
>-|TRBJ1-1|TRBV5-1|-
CASSLGGEPEAFF
TGCGCCAGCAGCTTGGGAGGAGAGCCTGAAGCTTTCTTT
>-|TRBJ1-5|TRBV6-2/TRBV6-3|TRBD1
CASSPLDRGRNQPQHF
TGTGCCAGCAGCCCCCTAGACAGGGGGCGAAATCAGCCCCAGCATTTT
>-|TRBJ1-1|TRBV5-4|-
CASRATGSLLGTEAFF
TGTGCCAGCAGAGCAACAGGGTCCCTGCTTGGGACTGAAGCTTTCTTT
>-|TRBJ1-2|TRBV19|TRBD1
CASSILGQGVNYGYTF
TGTGCCAGTAGTATCCTCGGACAGGGCGTTAACTATGGCTACACCTTC
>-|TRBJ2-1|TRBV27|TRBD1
CASKPGTGSYNEQFF
TGTGCCAGCAAACCCGGGACAGGGTCCTACAATGAGCAGTTCTTC
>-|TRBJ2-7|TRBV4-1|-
CASSQVRDFFYEQYF
TGCGCCAGCAGCCAAGTCCGAGATTTTTTTTACGAGCAGTACTTC
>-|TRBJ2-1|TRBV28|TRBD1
CASSLGTGSWNEQFF
TGTGCCAGCAGTTTAGGGACAGGGTCTTGGAATGAGCAGTTCTTC
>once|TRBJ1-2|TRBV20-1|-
CSADSRGYTF
TGCAGTGCTGATAGTAGGGGCTACACCTTC
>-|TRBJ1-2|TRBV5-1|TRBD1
CASSSTGEGARGYTF
TGCGCCAGCAGCTCGACAGGGGAAGGAGCTAGAGGCTACACCTTC
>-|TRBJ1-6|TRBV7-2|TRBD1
CASSLGGQALMPLHF
TGTGCCAGCAGCTTAGGGGGACAGGCACTCATGCCCCTCCACTTT
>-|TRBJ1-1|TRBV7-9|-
CASSLGAGNTEAFF
TGTGCCAGCAGCTTAGGTGCAGGTAACACTGAAGCTTTCTTT
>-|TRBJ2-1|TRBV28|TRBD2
CASSLGGVDNEQFF
TGTGCCAGCAGTCTGGGAGGGGTTGACAATGAGCAGTTCTTC
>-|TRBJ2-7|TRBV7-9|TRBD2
CASGTSGIYEQYF
TGTGCCAGCGGGACTAGCGGGATCTACGAGCAGTACTTC
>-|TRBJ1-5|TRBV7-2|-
CASSLVRGHSNQPQHF
TGTGCCAGCAGCTTAGTCAGGGGTCATAGCAATCAGCCCCAGCATTTT
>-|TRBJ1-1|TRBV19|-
CASSLTGLPNTEAFF
TGTGCCAGTAGTCTCACCGGACTTCCGAACACTGAAGCTTTCTTT
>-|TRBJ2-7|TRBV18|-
CASSPRQDPNHEQYF
TGTGCCAGCTCACCTCGACAGGATCCAAACCACGAGCAGTACTTC
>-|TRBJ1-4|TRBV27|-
CASSLSRVGEKLFF
TGTGCCAGCAGTTTATCGAGGGTAGGGGAAAAACTGTTTTTT
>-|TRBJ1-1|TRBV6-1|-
CASSDAGRWSEAFF
TGTGCCAGCAGTGATGCAGGGAGGTGGTCTGAAGCTTTCTTT
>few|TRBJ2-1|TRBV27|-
CASSLKGVGNEQFF
TGTGCCAGCAGCTTAAAGGGTGTGGGTAATGAGCAGTTCTTC
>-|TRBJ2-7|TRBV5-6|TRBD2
CASSLEIAGENEQYF
TGTGCCAGCAGCTTGGAGATAGCGGGAGAAAACGAGCAGTACTTC
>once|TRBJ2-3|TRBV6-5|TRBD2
CASSYSAGGPTDTQYF
TGTGCCAGCAGTTACTCAGCGGGAGGGCCTACAGATACGCAGTATTTT
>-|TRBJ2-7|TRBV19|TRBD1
CASRPGTGRYEQYF
TGTGCCAGTAGGCCCGGGACAGGCCGCTACGAGCAGTACTTC
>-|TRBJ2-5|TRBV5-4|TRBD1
CASSLWDRGGETQYF
TGTGCCAGCAGCTTGTGGGACAGGGGAGGGGAGACCCAGTACTTC
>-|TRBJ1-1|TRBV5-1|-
CASNIPGVNTEAFF
TGCGCCAGCAACATTCCAGGAGTGAACACTGAAGCTTTCTTT
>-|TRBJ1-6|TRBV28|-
CASSLTDYNSPLHF
TGTGCCAGCAGTTTGACAGACTATAATTCACCCCTCCACTTT